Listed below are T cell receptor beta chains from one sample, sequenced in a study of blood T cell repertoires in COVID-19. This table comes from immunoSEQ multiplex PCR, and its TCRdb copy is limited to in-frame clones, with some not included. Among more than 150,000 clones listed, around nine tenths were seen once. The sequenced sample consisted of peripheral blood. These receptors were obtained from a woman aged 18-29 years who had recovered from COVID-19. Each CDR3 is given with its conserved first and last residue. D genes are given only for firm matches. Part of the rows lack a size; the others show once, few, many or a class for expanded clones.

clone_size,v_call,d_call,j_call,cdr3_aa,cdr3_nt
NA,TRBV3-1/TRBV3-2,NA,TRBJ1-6,CASSYRTDNSPLHF,TGTGCCAGCAGCTATCGGACAGATAATTCACCCCTCCACTTT
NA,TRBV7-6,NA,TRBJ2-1,CASSENIATEQFF,TGTGCCAGCAGCGAAAATATAGCGACAGAGCAGTTCTTC
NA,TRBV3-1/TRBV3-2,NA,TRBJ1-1,CASSQLTGNTEAFF,TGTGCCAGCAGCCAATTGACAGGAAACACTGAAGCTTTCTTT
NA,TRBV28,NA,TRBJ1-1,CASSNQQGDTEAFF,TGTGCCAGCAGTAACCAACAGGGCGACACTGAAGCTTTCTTT
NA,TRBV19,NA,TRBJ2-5,CASSRQVQETQYF,TGTGCCAGTAGTAGACAGGTACAAGAAACCCAGTACTTC
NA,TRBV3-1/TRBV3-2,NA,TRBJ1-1,CASSQEAGRAEAFF,TGTGCCAGCAGCCAAGAGGCGGGGAGGGCTGAAGCTTTCTTT
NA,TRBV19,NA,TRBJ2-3,CASSVKGGDTDTQYF,TGTGCCAGTAGTGTCAAGGGGGGGGACACAGATACGCAGTATTTT
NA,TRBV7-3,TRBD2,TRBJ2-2,CASSPGLAGSNTGELFF,TGTGCCAGCAGCCCAGGACTAGCGGGCTCGAACACCGGGGAGCTGTTTTTT
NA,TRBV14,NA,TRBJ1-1,CASSSPDTNTEAFF,TGTGCCAGCAGCTCCCCAGACACGAACACTGAAGCTTTCTTT
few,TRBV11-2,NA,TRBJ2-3,CASSLVGGRSDTQYF,TGTGCCAGCAGCTTAGTCGGGGGACGTTCAGATACGCAGTATTTT
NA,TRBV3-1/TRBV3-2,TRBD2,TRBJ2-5,CASSQDNRRGGRGTQYF,TGTGCCAGCAGCCAAGATAATCGGCGGGGGGGCCGGGGGACCCAGTACTTC
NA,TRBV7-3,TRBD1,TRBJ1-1,CASSLKGQGSTEAFF,TGTGCCAGCAGCTTAAAGGGACAGGGGAGCACTGAAGCTTTCTTT
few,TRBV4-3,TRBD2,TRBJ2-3,CASSQGKAGGPTDTQYF,TGCGCCAGCAGCCAAGGGAAAGCGGGGGGGCCAACAGATACGCAGTATTTT
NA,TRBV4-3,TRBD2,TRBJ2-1,CASSQESGGVGEQFF,TGCGCCAGCAGCCAAGAAAGCGGGGGGGTAGGTGAGCAGTTCTTC
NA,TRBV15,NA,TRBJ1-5,CATSHGGQPQHF,TGTGCCACCAGCCATGGCGGACAGCCCCAGCATTTT
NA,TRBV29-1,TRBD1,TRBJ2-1,CSVEDPGQGINEQFF,TGCAGCGTTGAAGATCCGGGACAGGGGATCAATGAGCAGTTCTTC
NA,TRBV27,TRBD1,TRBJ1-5,CASRQGGGPQHF,TGTGCCAGCAGACAGGGGGGAGGACCCCAGCATTTT
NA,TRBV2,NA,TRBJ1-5,CASGPRDTNQPQHF,TGTGCCAGCGGTCCCCGGGACACTAATCAGCCCCAGCATTTT
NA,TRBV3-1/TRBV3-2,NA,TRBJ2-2,CASSAANVVNTGELFF,TGTGCCAGCAGCGCGGCAAACGTAGTAAACACCGGGGAGCTGTTTTTT
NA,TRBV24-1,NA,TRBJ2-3,CATCEGTDTQYF,TGTGCCACCTGCGAAGGCACAGATACGCAGTATTTT
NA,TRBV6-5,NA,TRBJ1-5,CASSFQISQPQHF,TGTGCCAGCAGTTTCCAGATAAGTCAGCCCCAGCATTTT
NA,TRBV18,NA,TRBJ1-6,CASSPRLGVHSYNSPLHF,TGTGCCAGCTCACCTCGACTAGGGGTCCACTCCTATAATTCACCCCTCCACTTT
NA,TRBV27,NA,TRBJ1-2,CASSPLVQGIYGYTF,TGTGCCAGCAGTCCCCTGGTCCAGGGAATTTATGGCTACACCTTC
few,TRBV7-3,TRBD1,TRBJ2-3,CASSFTGADTQYF,TGTGCCAGCAGCTTTACAGGGGCAGATACGCAGTATTTT
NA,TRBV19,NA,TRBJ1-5,CASSPRSSGNQPQHF,TGTGCCAGTAGTCCCCGGTCAAGCGGCAATCAGCCCCAGCATTTT
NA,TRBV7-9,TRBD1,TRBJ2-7,CASSLLGGTASYEQYF,TGTGCCAGCAGCTTATTAGGTGGGACAGCATCCTACGAGCAGTACTTC
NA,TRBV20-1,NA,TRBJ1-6,CSAFGQGAIHF,NA
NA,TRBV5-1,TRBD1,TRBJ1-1,CASSLTGGMNTEAFF,TGCGCCAGCAGCTTGACAGGGGGCATGAACACTGAAGCTTTCTTT
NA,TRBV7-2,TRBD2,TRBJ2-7,CASSSWAGGPDEQYF,TGTGCCAGCAGCTCCTGGGCGGGGGGGCCGGATGAGCAGTACTTC
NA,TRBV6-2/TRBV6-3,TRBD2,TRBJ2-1,CASSQIAGANEQFF,TGTGCCAGCAGTCAAATAGCGGGAGCCAATGAGCAGTTCTTC
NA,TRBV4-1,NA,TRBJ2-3,CASSAYPGRLTDTQYF,TGCGCCAGCAGCGCCTACCCCGGCAGACTCACAGATACGCAGTATTTT
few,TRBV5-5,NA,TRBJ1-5,CASSLVRDQPQHF,TGTGCCAGCAGCTTGGTACGGGATCAGCCCCAGCATTTT
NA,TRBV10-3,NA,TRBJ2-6,CAIPLAGAGANVLTF,TGTGCCATCCCCCTAGCAGGGGCTGGGGCCAACGTCCTGACTTTC
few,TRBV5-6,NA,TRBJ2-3,CASSPIGATDTQYF,TGTGCCAGCAGCCCGATAGGGGCCACAGATACGCAGTATTTT
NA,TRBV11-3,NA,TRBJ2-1,CASSLEPGRMDYNEQFF,TGTGCCAGCAGCTTAGAGCCGGGGAGGATGGACTACAATGAGCAGTTCTTC
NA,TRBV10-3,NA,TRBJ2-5,CAISEGGQETQYF,TGTGCCATCAGTGAGGGAGGACAAGAGACCCAGTACTTC
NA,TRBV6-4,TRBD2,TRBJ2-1,CASSPTSGGANEQFF,TGTGCCAGCAGCCCGACTAGCGGGGGGGCCAATGAGCAGTTCTTC
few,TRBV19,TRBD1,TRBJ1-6,CASAGTDNSPLHF,TGTGCCAGTGCCGGGACAGATAATTCACCCCTCCACTTT
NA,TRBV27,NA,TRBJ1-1,CASSPQGRNIEAFF,TGTGCCAGCAGTCCCCAGGGAAGAAATATTGAAGCTTTCTTT
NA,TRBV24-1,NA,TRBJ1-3,CASMGGAGNTIYF,TGTGCCAGCATGGGGGGAGCTGGAAACACCATATATTTT
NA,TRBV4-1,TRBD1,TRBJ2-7,CASSQLLAPGQSLVEQYF,TGCGCCAGCAGCCAACTCCTTGCCCCGGGACAGTCCCTAGTCGAGCAGTACTTC
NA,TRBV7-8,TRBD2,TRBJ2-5,CASSLAWLAEGWETQYF,TGTGCCAGCAGCTTAGCTTGGCTAGCGGAGGGCTGGGAGACCCAGTACTTC
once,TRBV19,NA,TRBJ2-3,CASSVVQADTQYF,TGTGCCAGTAGTGTCGTGCAGGCAGATACGCAGTATTTT
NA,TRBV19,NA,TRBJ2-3,CASQGFSSTDTQYF,TGTGCCAGCCAGGGATTCTCTAGCACAGATACGCAGTATTTT
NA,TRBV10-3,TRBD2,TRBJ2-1,CAISTTSGGAGEQLF,TGTGCCATCAGCACGACTAGCGGGGGGGCGGGTGAGCAGCTCTTC
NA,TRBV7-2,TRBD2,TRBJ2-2,CASSFGGGTGELFF,TGTGCCAGCAGCTTCGGGGGGGGAACCGGGGAGCTGTTTTTT
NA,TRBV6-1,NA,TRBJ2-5,CASSEQTPGGETQYF,TGTGCCAGCAGTGAACAAACACCCGGGGGAGAGACCCAGTACTTC
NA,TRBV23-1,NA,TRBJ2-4,CASSQSKPGGLKLAKNIQYF,TGCGCCAGCAGTCAATCGAAGCCAGGGGGACTGAAACTAGCCAAAAACATTCAGTACTTC
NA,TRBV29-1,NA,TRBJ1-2,CSVQGTGYTF,TGCAGCGTTCAGGGGACTGGCTACACCTTC
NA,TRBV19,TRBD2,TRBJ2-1,CASSIRGTSGGAISSYNEQFF,TGTGCCAGTAGTATCCGAGGGACTAGCGGGGGGGCAATCAGCTCCTACAATGAGCAGTTCTTC